One and the same sample provided the 29 T cell receptor beta chains below, sequenced in a study of shared clonotypes between healthy human individuals. Clones were read by immunoSEQ multiplex PCR, and TCRdb kept only the in-frame ones, dropping some. The repertoire holds fewer than 1.6 million clones, with 98% to 99% as singletons. The sequenced sample consisted of naive CD4+ T cells sorted from blood. Stated subset: CD45RA+ positively selected. The receptors were gathered from a man younger than 40 in good health.

This clone is a singleton in its sample. The genes are TRBV7-3 and TRBJ2-3, with TRBD1 as a possible D gene (5 bases). V was pared by 2 bases and J by 1 base, with 10 bases between. The CDR3 consists of 15 residues. The germline V gene encodes CDR1 SGHTA and CDR2 FQGTGA. Here the CDR3 DNA reads TGTGCCAGCAGCTTAGGCAGGGCCCGCACAGATACGCAGTATTTT. It encodes CASSLGRARTDTQYF.

This clone was counted a single time. The rearrangement joins TRBV28 to TRBJ2-7, with D unresolved. The germline gives CDR1 MDHEN, CDR2 SYDVKM. V was shortened by 3 bases and J by 7 bases, with 7 bases between the two germline ends. This CDR3 comprises 11 residues. DNA for the CDR3: TGTGCCAGCAGTTTTAGGCAAGAGCAGTACTTC. Protein product: CASSFRQEQYF.

The chain joins TRBV28 to TRBJ1-1; tentative D call: TRBD1 (6 bases). V was shortened by 6 bases and J by 3 bases, with 14 bases between the two germline ends. Germline CDR1 MDHEN, CDR2 SYDVKM. CDR3 size: 14 residues. CDR3 in DNA: TGTGCCAGCAGAACAGGACAGTTGGACACTGAAGCTTTCTTT. This codes for CASRTGQLDTEAFF.

On this clone: Other DNA sequences in this specimen translate into the identical CDR3. The rearrangement links TRBV5-1 to TRBJ2-2; possibly TRBD1 for D (5 bases). The CDR3 length is 13 residues. Germline loops: CDR1 SGHRS, CDR2 YFSETQ. The V and J ends lost 4 bases and 3 bases respectively, with 7 bases between them. CDR3 residues: CASSLRDTGELFF. In DNA, the CDR3 is TGCGCCAGCAGCCTCAGGGACACCGGGGAGCTGTTTTTT.

A note on this clone: Other nucleotide sequences from this sample produce the same CDR3. V and J are TRBV27 and TRBJ2-7, with D tentatively TRBD1 or TRBD2 (5 bases each). Trimming left V 2 bases short and J 2 bases short, with 10 bases between. The V gene's germline CDR1 is MNHEY and CDR2 SMNVEV (reference sequence). This CDR3 is built from 14 residues. CDR3 in amino acids: CASSLRGRAYEQYF. The CDR3 bases are TGTGCCAGCAGTTTACGGGGCAGGGCCTACGAGCAGTACTTC.

The chain couples TRBV11-2 to TRBJ2-3; D is unclear. This CDR3 comprises 13 residues. Trimming stripped 5 bases from V and 7 bases from J, with 13 bases between. Germline V CDR1 and CDR2: SGHAT, FQNNGV. CDR3 coding DNA: TGTGCCAGCAGCCACCTTACCACGAATACGCAGTATTTT. Its translation is CASSHLTTNTQYF.

This rearrangement joins TRBV29-1 to TRBJ1-2; no reliable D call. CDR1 and CDR2 (germline): SQVTM, ANQGSEA. V was shortened by 7 bases and J by 7 bases, with 22 bases between the two germline ends. The CDR3 is 14 residues long. CDR3 nucleotides: TGCAGCGCTGGCCCCCAGACGGAGTCCCCTGGCTACACCTTC. This codes for CSAGPQTESPGYTF.

V is TRBV19 and J is TRBJ1-5; tentative D call: TRBD1 (6 bases). The CDR3 is 14 amino acids. The germline V and J ends were trimmed by 3 bases and 5 bases, with 11 bases remaining between them. In germline, CDR1 is LNHDA, CDR2 SQIVND (reference sequence). The CDR3 bases are TGTGCCAGTAGTATTGGACAGTTTGATCAGCCCCAGCATTTT. It is translated as CASSIGQFDQPQHF. Combining the CDR3 with reference TRBV19 and TRBJ1-5 gives the whole variable domain DGGITQSPKYLFRKEGQNVTLSCEQNLNHDAMYWYRQDPGQGLRLIYYSQIVNDFQKGDIAEGYSVSREKKESFPLTVTSAQKNPTAFYLCASSIGQFDQPQHFGDGTRLSIL.

The chain recombines TRBV9 with TRBJ2-1; D is possibly TRBD2 (5 bases). Germline V lookup: CDR1 SGDLS, CDR2 YYNGEE. This CDR3 spans 15 amino acids. The germline V and J ends were trimmed by 1 base and 7 bases, with 15 bases remaining between them. DNA for the CDR3: TGTGCCAGCAGCGTACCCCGTGATGGAGGTAATGAGCAGTTCTTC. Its protein product is CASSVPRDGGNEQFF.

The chain is built from TRBV4-3 and TRBJ2-7, with D possibly being TRBD1 or TRBD2 (5 bases each). The CDR3 contains 12 residues. Trimming left V 1 base short and J 6 bases short, with 7 bases between. The germline CDR1 and CDR2 sequences are LGHNA and YSLEER. CDR3 sequence: CASSQGDAEQYF. In DNA, the CDR3 is TGCGCCAGCAGCCAAGGGGACGCCGAGCAGTACTTC.

V is TRBV9 and J is TRBJ2-7; no clear D gene. The length of the CDR3 is 14 residues. Between the trimmed V and J ends, which lost 1 base and 0 bases, there was a span of 8 bases. The germline V gene encodes CDR1 SGDLS and CDR2 YYNGEE. CDR3 in DNA: TGTGCCAGCAGCGTAAGGCCGGGCTCCTACGAGCAGTACTTC. It translates to CASSVRPGSYEQYF. Using reference TRBV9 and TRBJ2-7 for the parts outside the CDR3, the full variable domain is DSGVTQTPKHLITATGQRVTLRCSPRSGDLSVYWYQQSLDQGLQFLIQYYNGEERAKGNILERFSAQQFPDLHSELNLSSLELGDSALYFCASSVRPGSYEQYFGPGTRLTVT.

The DNA for the CDR3 is TGTGCCAGCAGCGTAGCCGGGAGGGCCCTCCTCTACAATGAGCAGTTCTTC. Amino acid sequence: CASSVAGRALLYNEQFF. J is TRBJ2-1 and V is TRBV9, with 8 nucleotides matching TRBD2. Unmatched junction bases numbered 8, after V lost 0 bases and J lost 3 bases. Germline V gene lookup returns CDR1 SGDLS and CDR2 YYNGEE. The CDR3 is made up of 17 amino acids.

This clone has just one count. This rearrangement joins TRBV14 to TRBJ2-3; D is uncertain. CDR1 SGHDN and CDR2 FVKESK come from the germline V gene. Trimming removed 4 bases from V and 0 bases from J, with 14 bases in between. The CDR3 extends over 16 amino acids. CDR3 DNA sequence: TGTGCCAGCAGCCCTTATCGGAGTTTGAGCACAGATACGCAGTATTTT. Translated, it gives CASSPYRSLSTDTQYF.

V usage is TRBV10-3 and J usage is TRBJ2-1; 9 bases match TRBD2. CDR1 is ENHRY, CDR2 SYGVKD, per germline. This CDR3 comprises 16 residues. The trim removed 2 bases at V and 8 bases at J, leaving 10 bases unmatched. Here the CDR3 DNA reads TGTGCCATCAGTGAGAGGGCTAGCGGGAAGGGGGATGAGCAGTTCTTC. Translating gives CAISERASGKGDEQFF.

The V call is TRBV5-1, the J call TRBJ2-3; D not certain. V was cut by 2 bases and J by 0 bases, with 13 bases left in between. From germline, CDR1 is SGHRS and CDR2 YFSETQ. This CDR3 has 16 residues. CDR3 residues: CASSFSGPASTDTQYF. The CDR3 DNA is TGCGCCAGCAGCTTTAGTGGTCCAGCTAGCACAGATACGCAGTATTTT. The full variable domain, completed using reference TRBV5-1 and TRBJ2-3, is KAGVTQTPRYLIKTRGQQVTLSCSPISGHRSVSWYQQTPGQGLQFLFEYFSETQRNKGNFPGRFSGRQFSNSRSEMNVSTLELGDSALYLCASSFSGPASTDTQYFGPGTRLTVL.

J is TRBJ1-2 and V is TRBV19, with D perhaps TRBD1 (6 bases). Germline-derived CDR1 and CDR2 are LNHDA and SQIVND (reference sequence). Trimming removed 7 bases from V and 11 bases from J, with 20 bases in between. The CDR3 loop spans 13 amino acids. The CDR3 region is CASKGLDRQKYTF. The CDR3 DNA reads TGTGCCAGTAAAGGTCTGGACAGACAAAAGTACACCTTC.

The J gene is TRBJ1-1, the V gene TRBV29-1; D uncertain. CDR1 and CDR2 (germline): SQVTM, ANQGSEA. The CDR3 spans 9 residues. Trimming stripped 3 bases from V and 11 bases from J, with 7 bases between. CDR3: CSVDVYAFF. The CDR3 DNA sequence: TGCAGCGTTGACGTTTATGCTTTCTTT. Looking up the rest from reference TRBV29-1 and TRBJ1-1 gives the full variable domain: SAVISQKPSRDICQRGTSLTIQCQVDSQVTMMFWYRQQPGQSLTLIATANQGSEATYESGFVIDKFPISRPNLTFSTLTVSNMSPEDSSIYLCSVDVYAFFGQGTRLTVV.

CDR3 region: CASSRLAGGSTDTQYF. The CDR3 DNA sequence: TGTGCCAGCAGCCGACTAGCGGGAGGGAGCACAGATACGCAGTATTTT. This chain connects TRBV11-3 to TRBJ2-3, with TRBD2 identical over 14 bases. This CDR3 comprises 16 residues. CDR1 is SGHNT, CDR2 YENEEA, per germline. With V trimmed by 5 bases and J by 0 bases, 1 base remained unmatched.

The rearrangement joins TRBV11-2 to TRBJ2-1; 7 nucleotides agree with TRBD2. Germline assignment: CDR1 SGHAT and CDR2 FQNNGV. CDR3 length: 15 residues. V lost 4 bases, J lost 9 bases, and 12 bases stayed unmatched. CDR3 nucleotides: TGTGCCAGCAGCTCCGGACTAGTCCCGGTTGGTGAGCAGTTCTTC. Translated, it gives CASSSGLVPVGEQFF.

The V call is TRBV9, the J call TRBJ2-3; the D gene is possibly TRBD1 (6 bases). The ends were cut back, 3 bases at V and 3 bases at J, with 14 bases in the middle. The germline CDR1 and CDR2 sequences are SGDLS and YYNGEE. The CDR3 has 15 amino acids. The CDR3 DNA is TGTGCCAGCAGCGGCGCAGGGGTAAGGACAGATACGCAGTATTTT. Protein sequence: CASSGAGVRTDTQYF. Together with reference TRBV9 and TRBJ2-3, the CDR3 gives the full variable domain: DSGVTQTPKHLITATGQRVTLRCSPRSGDLSVYWYQQSLDQGLQFLIQYYNGEERAKGNILERFSAQQFPDLHSELNLSSLELGDSALYFCASSGAGVRTDTQYFGPGTRLTVL.

This rearrangement joins TRBV5-1 to TRBJ2-7, with 10 bases aligning to TRBD2. Looked up from germline, CDR1 is SGHRS and CDR2 is YFSETQ. The CDR3 runs 16 residues. Trimming at V came to 0 bases and at J to 4 bases, leaving 7 bases not matched to a gene. The CDR3 protein is CASSLDSSGSTYEQYF. The CDR3 bases are TGCGCCAGCAGCTTGGACTCTAGCGGGAGTACATACGAGCAGTACTTC.

The rearrangement uses TRBV28 and TRBJ2-1; 10 positions match TRBD2. The CDR3 contains 14 residues. V trimming: 4 bases; J trimming: 10 bases; junction bases outside the gene matches: 7. Germline V gene lookup returns CDR1 MDHEN and CDR2 SYDVKM. CDR3 DNA: TGTGCCAGCAGTTGGCTAGCGGGAGATGGGGAGCAGTTCTTC. Its protein is CASSWLAGDGEQFF.

V gene TRBV11-2 combines with J gene TRBJ1-1; D unclear. CDR1 is SGHAT, CDR2 FQNNGV, per germline. V lost 0 bases and J 5 bases, leaving 7 bases between the germline ends. This CDR3 contains 13 residues. The CDR3 DNA reads TGTGCCAGCAGCTTAGATCTACAGACTGAAGCTTTCTTT. It codes for CASSLDLQTEAFF.

This chain links TRBV7-9 with TRBJ2-7, with TRBD1 matching over 12 bases. J was trimmed by 6 bases and V by 3 bases; bases with no gene match: 15. The CDR3 covers 18 residues. Germline V CDR1 and CDR2: SEHNR, FQNEAQ (reference sequence). CDR3 coding DNA: TGTGCCAGCAGCTTTTCCTTTGGGACAGGGGGCGAGGGCGTCGAGCAGTACTTC. It specifies CASSFSFGTGGEGVEQYF.

The chain recombines TRBV19 with TRBJ1-2; no reliable D call. Germline-derived CDR1 and CDR2 are LNHDA and SQIVND (reference sequence). V gave up 9 bases and J gave up 0 bases, with 11 bases separating them. CDR3 size: 13 residues. The CDR3 spells CASQRAANYGYTF. As DNA, the CDR3 is TGTGCCAGCCAGCGGGCAGCTAACTATGGCTACACCTTC.

V is TRBV2 and J is TRBJ1-5; no clear D. The CDR3 has 15 residues. V lost 3 bases and J 0 bases, leaving 9 bases between the germline ends. The germline gives CDR1 SNHLY, CDR2 FYNNEI. Written as DNA, the CDR3 is TGTGCCAGCAGTGACCTTTTTCATAGCAATCAGCCCCAGCATTTT. It specifies CASSDLFHSNQPQHF. Variable domain in full (rest from reference TRBV2 and TRBJ1-5): EPEVTQTPSHQVTQMGQEVILRCVPISNHLYFYWYRQILGQKVEFLVSFYNNEISEKSEIFDDQFSVERPDGSNFTLKIRSTKLEDSAMYFCASSDLFHSNQPQHFGDGTRLSIL.

The V call is TRBV7-9, the J call TRBJ2-5, with D possibly matching TRBD2 (5 bases). The V gene lost 3 bases and the J gene lost 0 bases, with 14 bases spanning the gap. CDR3 size: 16 residues. CDR1 SEHNR and CDR2 FQNEAQ come from the germline V gene (reference sequence). Written as DNA, the CDR3 is TGTGCCAGCAGCTTCAAACCCGGGGAGTACCAAGAGACCCAGTACTTC. It encodes CASSFKPGEYQETQYF.

This clone was counted a single time. The CDR3 DNA follows: TGTGCCAGCAGTCCTCTAGCGGGAACTTTGGCGGGGGAGCAGTTCTTC. Its protein is CASSPLAGTLAGEQFF. The J gene is TRBJ2-1, the V gene TRBV6-4; 9 nucleotides match TRBD2. Per the germline V gene, CDR1 is MRHNA and CDR2 is SNTAGT. J was trimmed by 10 bases and V by 5 bases; bases with no gene match: 15. The CDR3 runs 16 residues.

The rearrangement uses TRBV28 and TRBJ2-7; maybe TRBD2 (6 bases). With 8 bases removed from V and 1 base from J, the gap between germline ends came to 15 bases. The germline V gene encodes CDR1 MDHEN and CDR2 SYDVKM. The CDR3 is 14 residues long. DNA for the CDR3: TGTGCCAGCCATGCGGGATCTTTGTCCTACGAGCAGTACTTC. It is translated as CASHAGSLSYEQYF.